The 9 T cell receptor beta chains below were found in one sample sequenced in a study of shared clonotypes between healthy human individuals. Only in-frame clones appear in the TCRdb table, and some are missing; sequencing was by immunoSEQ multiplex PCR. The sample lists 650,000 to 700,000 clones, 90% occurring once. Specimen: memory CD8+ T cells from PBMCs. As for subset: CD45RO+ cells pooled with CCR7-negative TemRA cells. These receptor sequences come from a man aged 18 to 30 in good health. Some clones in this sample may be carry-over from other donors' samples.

Here the CDR3 reads CASSQDLAGSLVNEQFF. The DNA of the CDR3 is TGCGCCAGCAGCCAAGATCTTGCAGGGAGCTTGGTCAATGAGCAGTTCTTC. This chain uses TRBV4-1 with TRBJ2-1; D assignment may be TRBD1 or TRBD2 (5 bases each). V was clipped by 0 bases and J by 6 bases, with 18 bases between them. Germline assignment: CDR1 MGHRA and CDR2 YSYEKL. The CDR3 extends over 17 amino acids.

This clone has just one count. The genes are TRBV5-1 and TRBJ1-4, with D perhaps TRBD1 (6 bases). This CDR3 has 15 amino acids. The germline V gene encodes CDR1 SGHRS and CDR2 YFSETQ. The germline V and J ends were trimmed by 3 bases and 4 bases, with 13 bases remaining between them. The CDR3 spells CASSSEGGLNEKLFF. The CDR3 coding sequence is TGCGCCAGCAGCTCAGAGGGGGGGCTTAATGAAAAACTGTTTTTT. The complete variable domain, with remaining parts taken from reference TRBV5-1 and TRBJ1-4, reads KAGVTQTPRYLIKTRGQQVTLSCSPISGHRSVSWYQQTPGQGLQFLFEYFSETQRNKGNFPGRFSGRQFSNSRSEMNVSTLELGDSALYLCASSSEGGLNEKLFFGSGTQLSVL.

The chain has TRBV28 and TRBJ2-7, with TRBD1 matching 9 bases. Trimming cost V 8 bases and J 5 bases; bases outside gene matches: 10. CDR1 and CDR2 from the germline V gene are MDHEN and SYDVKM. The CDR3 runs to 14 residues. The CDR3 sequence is CASLGTGITNEQYF. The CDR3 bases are TGTGCCAGCCTCGGGACAGGGATTACTAACGAGCAGTACTTC.

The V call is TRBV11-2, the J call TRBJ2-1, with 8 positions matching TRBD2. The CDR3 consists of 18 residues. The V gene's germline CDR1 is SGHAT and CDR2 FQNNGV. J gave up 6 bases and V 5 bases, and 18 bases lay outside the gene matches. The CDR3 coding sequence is TGTGCCAGCAGCCCCCGGACCGCCGGGACTAGTTCTTCCAATGAGCAGTTCTTC. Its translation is CASSPRTAGTSSSNEQFF.

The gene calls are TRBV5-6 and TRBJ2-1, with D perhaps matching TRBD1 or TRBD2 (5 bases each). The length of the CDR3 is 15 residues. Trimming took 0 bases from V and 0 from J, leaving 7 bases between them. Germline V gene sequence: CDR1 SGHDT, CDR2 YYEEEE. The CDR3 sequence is CASSLVGGSYNEQFF. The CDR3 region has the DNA TGTGCCAGCAGCTTGGTTGGGGGCTCCTACAATGAGCAGTTCTTC.

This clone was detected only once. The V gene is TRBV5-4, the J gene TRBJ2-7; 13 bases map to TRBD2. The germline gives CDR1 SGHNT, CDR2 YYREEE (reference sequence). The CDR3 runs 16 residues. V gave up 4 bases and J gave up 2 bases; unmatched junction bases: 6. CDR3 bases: TGTGCCAGCAGCCGCGAACTAGCGGGAGGGCCCTACGAGCAGTACTTC. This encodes CASSRELAGGPYEQYF.

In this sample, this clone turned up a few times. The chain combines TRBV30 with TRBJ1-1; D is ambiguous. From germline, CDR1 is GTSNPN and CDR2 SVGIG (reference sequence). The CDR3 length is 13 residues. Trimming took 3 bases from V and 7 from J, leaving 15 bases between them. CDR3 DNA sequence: TGTGCCTGGAGGCCCACGCCCTCGAGTGAAGCTTTCTTT. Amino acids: CAWRPTPSSEAFF.

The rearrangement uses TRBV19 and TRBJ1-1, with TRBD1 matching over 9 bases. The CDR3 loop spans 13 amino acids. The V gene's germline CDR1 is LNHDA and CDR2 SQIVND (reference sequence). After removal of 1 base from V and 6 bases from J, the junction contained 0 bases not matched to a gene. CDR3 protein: CASSIGTGAEAFF. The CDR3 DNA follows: TGTGCCAGTAGTATAGGGACAGGGGCTGAAGCTTTCTTT. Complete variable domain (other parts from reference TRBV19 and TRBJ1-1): DGGITQSPKYLFRKEGQNVTLSCEQNLNHDAMYWYRQDPGQGLRLIYYSQIVNDFQKGDIAEGYSVSREKKESFPLTVTSAQKNPTAFYLCASSIGTGAEAFFGQGTRLTVV.

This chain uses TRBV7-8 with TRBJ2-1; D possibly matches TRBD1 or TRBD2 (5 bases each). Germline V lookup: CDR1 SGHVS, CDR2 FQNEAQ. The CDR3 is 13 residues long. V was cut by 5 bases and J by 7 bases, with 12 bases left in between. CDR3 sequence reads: CASSTIEGNEQFF. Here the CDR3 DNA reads TGTGCCAGCAGCACCATCGAGGGGAATGAGCAGTTCTTC. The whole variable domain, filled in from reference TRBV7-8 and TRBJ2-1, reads GAGVSQSPRYKVAKRGQDVALRCDPISGHVSLFWYQQALGQGPEFLTYFQNEAQLDKSGLPSDRFFAERPEGSVSTLKIQRTQQEDSAVYLCASSTIEGNEQFFGPGTRLTVL.